This TCR beta chain originates from a study of spatial heterogeneity in lung cancer. TCRdb analysed the 5' RACE reads with MiXCR anew, one entry per CDR3 protein. The table has roughly 80,000 distinct CDR3 sequences, 7.5% to 9.5% seen once. The time point: sample taken at primary tumor resection. The sequenced material consisted of unsorted whole RNA from tumor, nontumor lung or frozen PBMC. The CDR3 consists of 13 residues. Germline assignment: CDR1 SGHVS and CDR2 FQNEAQ. V gave up 1 base and J gave up 6 bases, with 7 bases separating them. Source: PBMCs, taken at surgery. The TCR originated in a male donor with early-stage non-small cell lung cancer. The chain couples TRBV7-8 to TRBJ2-1; D is uncertain. The CDR3 here is CASSLGWGNEQFF. DNA of the CDR3: TGTGCCAGCAGCTTAGGTTGGGGCAATGAGCAGTTCTTC.